This T cell receptor beta chain was captured in a study of OX40 agonist ivuxolimab in advanced cancers. Study background: Ivuxolimab, which is an agonistic anti-OX40 (CD134) antibody, was administered to the patients. Findings of the study overall: The study observed clonal expansion of CD4+ and CD8+ blood T cells by week 6 at 0.1 to 3.0 mg/kg. More expanded clones were found, on average, in CD8+ than in CD4+ T cells.

To note about this clone: Its antigen is as yet unknown.

Data came from immunoSEQ multiplex PCR; TCRdb stores just in-frame clones and leaves some out. The table shows roughly 43,000 clones, with 86% occurring only once. V shed 0 bases, J shed 5 bases, and the junction held 9 bases outside the gene matches. The germline CDR1 and CDR2 sequences are LNHDA and SQIVND (reference sequence). The CDR3 loop spans 16 amino acids. The sampling schedule covered blood at baseline, cycle 4 day 1, and cycle 7 day 1. The chain combines TRBV19 with TRBJ2-7; TRBD2 aligns across 8 bases. The sequenced sample was CD4+ or CD8+ T cells sorted from blood, obtained in a trial of the OX40 agonist ivuxolimab. The origin of this receptor is an adult with an advanced solid tumor such as melanoma, head and neck, liver or kidney cancer. CDR3 loop: CASSIEWSGGRNEQYF. The CDR3 DNA follows: TGTGCCAGTAGTATAGAGTGGAGCGGGGGTCGCAACGAGCAGTACTTC.